The source of this TCR beta chain is a study of blood T cell repertoires in COVID-19 (dated by TCRdb to about 2020). General notes on the study: The collaborator samples originated in the United States, Italy and Spain and spanned the acute and convalescent phases of COVID-19. A de-identified subject ID, COVID-19 status, age in years and sex were almost always included in the sample metadata. HLA class I and class II types, where available, came from metadata supplied by the sample provider rather than from assay-based typing. The material from the prospective study consisted of cDNA or gDNA derived from T cells, B-cell-depleted T cells, or PBMCs. The dataset comprised deeply sampled blood TCRbeta repertoires from subjects exposed to, actively infected with, or recovered from COVID-19. The samples were drawn from the first 160 participants of the ongoing ImmuneRACE study and from more than 1,000 subjects provided by 6 global collaborators. The repertoires were released in a freely available public database meant as a resource for research on the immune response to SARS-CoV-2. Broader findings and caveats from the paper: Clinical and demographic metadata were provided uncurated, with the amount varying by source and participant.

Worth noting for this clone: The target of this receptor is not known. No clone much larger than this one lies a single base away; base qualities are absent.

TCRbeta CDR3 regions were amplified from genomic DNA by means of the immunoSEQ Assay, a bias-controlled multiplex PCR. The authors processed their data as follows. Nucleated cell counts per sample were estimated from amplification of reference gene primers within the assay. To quantify the absolute abundance of each unique TCRbeta CDR3 rearrangement, sequence reads were collapsed and filtered. For each sample, productive Simpson clonality was calculated by taking the square root of Simpson's diversity index across productive rearrangements. Not all clones reach the TCRdb copy of this immuneACCESS table, which keeps in-frame sequences only. Checked studies attribute under half of the gap to unresolved V genes and leave the rest unexplained. Clone size and V and J calls were adopted from that table, with D and trimming inferred from the DNA. The sample table records about 81,000 clones; roughly 90% of these occur just once. Just under 7.5% of the sample comes from the top ten.

Measured from the cysteine to the phenylalanine, the CDR3 is 18 residues long. Only the CDR3 DNA stays, 54 bases, in frame from base 1. The V end gives up 4 bases and the J end 0 bases, leaving 11 bases in the junction not matched to a gene. CDR1 and CDR2 were assigned from the germline V gene (reference sequence) as SGHNT and YYREEE. Collaborating institutions collected whole blood in K2EDTA tubes following their own protocols. For TCRbeta analysis, collaborator samples were shipped as frozen whole blood, as isolated PBMCs, or as DNA extracted from either sample type. The material sequenced was peripheral blood. The clonotype originates from a man in his sixties or seventies with acute or convalescent COVID-19. Recombination connected TRBV5-4 to TRBJ2-1, with 9 bases aligning to TRBD1. This receptor has the CDR3 CASSPTGGVAGSYNEQFF. The DNA sequence reads TGTGCCAGCAGCCCGACAGGGGGGGTTGCCGGCTCCTACAATGAGCAGTTCTTC.